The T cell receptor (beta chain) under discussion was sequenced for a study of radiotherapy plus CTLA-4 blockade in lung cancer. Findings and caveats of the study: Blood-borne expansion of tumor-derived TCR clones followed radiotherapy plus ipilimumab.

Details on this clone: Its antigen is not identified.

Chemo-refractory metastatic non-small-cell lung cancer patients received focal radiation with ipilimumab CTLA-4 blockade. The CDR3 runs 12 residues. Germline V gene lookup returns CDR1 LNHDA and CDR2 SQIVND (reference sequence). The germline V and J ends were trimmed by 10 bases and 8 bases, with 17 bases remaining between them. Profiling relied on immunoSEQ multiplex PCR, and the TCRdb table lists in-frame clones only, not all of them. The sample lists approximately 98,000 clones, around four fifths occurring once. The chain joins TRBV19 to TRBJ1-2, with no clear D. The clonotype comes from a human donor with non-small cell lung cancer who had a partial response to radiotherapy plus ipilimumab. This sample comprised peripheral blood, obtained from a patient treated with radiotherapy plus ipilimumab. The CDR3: CATQGPGFGYTF. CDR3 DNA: TGTGCCACGCAAGGCCCGGGGTTCGGCTACACCTTC.